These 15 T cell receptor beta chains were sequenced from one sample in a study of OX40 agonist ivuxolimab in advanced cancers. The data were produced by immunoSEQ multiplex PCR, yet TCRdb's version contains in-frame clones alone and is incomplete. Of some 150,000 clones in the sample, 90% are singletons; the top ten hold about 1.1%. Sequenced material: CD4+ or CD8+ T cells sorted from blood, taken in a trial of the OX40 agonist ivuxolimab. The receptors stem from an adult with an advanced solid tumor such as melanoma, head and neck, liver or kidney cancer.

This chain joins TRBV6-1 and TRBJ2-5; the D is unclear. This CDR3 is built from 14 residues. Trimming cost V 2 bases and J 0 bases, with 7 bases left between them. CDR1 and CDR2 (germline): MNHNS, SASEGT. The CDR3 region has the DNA TGTGCCAGCAGTGAATTGGGGTACCAAGAGACCCAGTACTTC. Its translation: CASSELGYQETQYF.

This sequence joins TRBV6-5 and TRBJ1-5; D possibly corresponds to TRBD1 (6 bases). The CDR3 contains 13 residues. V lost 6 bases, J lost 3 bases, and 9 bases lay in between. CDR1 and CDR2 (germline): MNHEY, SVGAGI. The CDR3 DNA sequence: TGTGCCAGCAGGTACAGGGACAATCAGCCCCAGCATTTT. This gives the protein CASRYRDNQPQHF.

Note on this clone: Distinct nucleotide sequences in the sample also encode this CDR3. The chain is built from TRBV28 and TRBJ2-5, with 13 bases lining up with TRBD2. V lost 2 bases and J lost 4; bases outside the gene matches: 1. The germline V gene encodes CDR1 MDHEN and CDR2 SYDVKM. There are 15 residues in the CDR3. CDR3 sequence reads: CASSLGLAGVETQYF. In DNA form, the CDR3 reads TGTGCCAGCAGTTTAGGACTAGCGGGAGTAGAGACCCAGTACTTC. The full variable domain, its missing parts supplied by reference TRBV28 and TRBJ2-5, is DVKVTQSSRYLVKRTGEKVFLECVQDMDHENMFWYRQDPGLGLRLIYFSYDVKMKEKGDIPEGYSVSREKKERFSLILESASTNQTSMYLCASSLGLAGVETQYFGPGTRLLVL.

As DNA, the CDR3 is TGCGCCAGCAGCGCGGGACTATTCTCCTACAATGAGCAGTTCTTC. It translates to CASSAGLFSYNEQFF. The chain uses TRBV5-1 and TRBJ2-1; 7 nucleotides match TRBD2. The CDR3 contains 15 residues. With 4 bases clipped from V and 0 bases from J, the junction kept 4 bases outside the gene matches. Germline assignment: CDR1 SGHRS and CDR2 YFSETQ.

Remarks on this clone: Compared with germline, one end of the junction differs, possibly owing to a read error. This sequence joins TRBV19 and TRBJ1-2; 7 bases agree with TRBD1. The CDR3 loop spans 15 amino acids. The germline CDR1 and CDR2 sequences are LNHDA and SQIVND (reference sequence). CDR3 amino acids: CASSVDRAANYGYTF. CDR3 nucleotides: TGTGCCAGTAGTGTAGACAGGGCGGCGAACTATGGCTACACCTTC.

CDR3 nucleotide sequence: TGTGCCGGGCTAGCGTCGAACACCGGGGAGCTGTTTTTT. Translated, it gives CAGLASNTGELFF. The chain couples TRBV28 to TRBJ2-2; TRBD2 is a possible D gene (6 bases). Trimming took off 11 bases at V and 0 bases at J, with 10 bases between the two ends. CDR3 length equals 13 residues. Looked up from germline, CDR1 is MDHEN and CDR2 is SYDVKM.

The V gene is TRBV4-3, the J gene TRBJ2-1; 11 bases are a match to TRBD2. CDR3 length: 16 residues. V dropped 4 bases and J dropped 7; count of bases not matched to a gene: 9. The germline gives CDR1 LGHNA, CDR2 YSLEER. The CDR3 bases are TGCGCCAGCAGCCGCGGACTAGCGGGTCTGGGAAATGAGCAGTTCTTC. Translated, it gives CASSRGLAGLGNEQFF.

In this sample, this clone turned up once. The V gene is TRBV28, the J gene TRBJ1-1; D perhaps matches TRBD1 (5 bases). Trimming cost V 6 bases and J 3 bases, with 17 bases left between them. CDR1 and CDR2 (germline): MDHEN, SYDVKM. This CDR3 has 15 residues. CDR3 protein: CASSLMTEKYTEAFF. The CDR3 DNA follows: TGTGCCAGCAGCCTCATGACAGAGAAGTACACTGAAGCTTTCTTT.

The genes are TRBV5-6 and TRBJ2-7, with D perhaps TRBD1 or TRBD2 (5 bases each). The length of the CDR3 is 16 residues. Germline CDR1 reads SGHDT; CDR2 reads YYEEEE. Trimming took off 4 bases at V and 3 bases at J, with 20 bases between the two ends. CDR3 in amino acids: CASSLGRRKGNYEQYF. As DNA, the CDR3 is TGTGCCAGCAGCCTGGGACGTAGGAAGGGAAACTACGAGCAGTACTTC.

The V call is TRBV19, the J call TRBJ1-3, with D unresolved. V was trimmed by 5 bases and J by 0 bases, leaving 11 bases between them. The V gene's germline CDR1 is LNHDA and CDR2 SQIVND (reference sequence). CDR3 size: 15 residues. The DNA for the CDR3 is TGTGCCAGTAGTTGGCAGCCAGACTCTGGAAACACCATATATTTT. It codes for CASSWQPDSGNTIYF. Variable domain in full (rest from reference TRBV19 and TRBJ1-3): DGGITQSPKYLFRKEGQNVTLSCEQNLNHDAMYWYRQDPGQGLRLIYYSQIVNDFQKGDIAEGYSVSREKKESFPLTVTSAQKNPTAFYLCASSWQPDSGNTIYFGEGSWLTVV.

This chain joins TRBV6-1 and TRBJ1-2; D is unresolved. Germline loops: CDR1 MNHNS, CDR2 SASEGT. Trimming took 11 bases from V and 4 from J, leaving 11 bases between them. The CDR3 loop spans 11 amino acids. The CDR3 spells CAVAWSYGYTF. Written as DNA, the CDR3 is TGTGCCGTTGCTTGGTCCTATGGCTACACCTTC.

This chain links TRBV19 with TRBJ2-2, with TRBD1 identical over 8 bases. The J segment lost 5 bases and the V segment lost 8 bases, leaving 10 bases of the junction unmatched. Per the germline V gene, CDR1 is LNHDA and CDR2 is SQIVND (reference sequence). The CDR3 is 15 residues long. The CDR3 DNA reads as TGTGCCAGTCGGACCGACAGGGGAAGGACCGGGGAGCTGTTTTTT. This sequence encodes CASRTDRGRTGELFF. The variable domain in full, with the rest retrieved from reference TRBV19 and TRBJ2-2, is DGGITQSPKYLFRKEGQNVTLSCEQNLNHDAMYWYRQDPGQGLRLIYYSQIVNDFQKGDIAEGYSVSREKKESFPLTVTSAQKNPTAFYLCASRTDRGRTGELFFGEGSRLTVL.

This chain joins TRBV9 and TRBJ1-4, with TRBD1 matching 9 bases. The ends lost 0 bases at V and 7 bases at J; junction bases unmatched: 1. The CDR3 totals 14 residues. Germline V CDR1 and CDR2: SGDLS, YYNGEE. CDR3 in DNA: TGTGCCAGCAGCGTAGGGACAGGGGTTGAAAAACTGTTTTTT. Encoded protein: CASSVGTGVEKLFF.

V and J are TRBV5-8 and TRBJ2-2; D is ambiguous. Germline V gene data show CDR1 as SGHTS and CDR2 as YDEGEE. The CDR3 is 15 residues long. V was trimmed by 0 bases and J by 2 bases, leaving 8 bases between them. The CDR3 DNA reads TGTGCCAGCAGCTTGGTAACGGTAAACACCGGGGAGCTGTTTTTT. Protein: CASSLVTVNTGELFF. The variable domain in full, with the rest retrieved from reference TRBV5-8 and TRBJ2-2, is EAGVTQSPTHLIKTRGQQATLRCSPISGHTSVYWYQQALGLGLQFLLWYDEGEERNRGNFPPRFSGRQFPNYSSELNVNALELEDSALYLCASSLVTVNTGELFFGEGSRLTVL.

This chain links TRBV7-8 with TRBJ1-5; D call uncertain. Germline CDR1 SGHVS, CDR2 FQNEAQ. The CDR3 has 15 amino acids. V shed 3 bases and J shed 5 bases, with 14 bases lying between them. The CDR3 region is CASSFRLAADQPQHF. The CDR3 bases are TGTGCCAGCAGCTTCCGCCTGGCGGCTGATCAGCCCCAGCATTTT.